This T cell receptor (beta chain) is drawn from a study of siplizumab effects on memory and regulatory T cells. The ends were cut back, 0 bases at V and 10 bases at J, with 8 bases in the middle. This CDR3 is built from 12 residues. Germline V gene data show CDR1 as SGDLS and CDR2 as YYNGEE. Overall study results and limits: Unstimulated subsets contained matches for only a minor fraction of alloreactive clones.

The table lists this clone with a count of one. The antigen remains unidentified. Sequencing used immunoSEQ multiplex PCR; TCRdb keeps in-frame clones, though not all of them. In the table there are about 50,000 clones, more than 85% of which are singletons. The chain is built from TRBV9 and TRBJ2-1; D unresolved. The sequence was obtained from a human donor in good health. Sequenced material: CD8+ T cells sorted from blood. The DNA for the CDR3 is TGTGCCAGCAGCGTAGAGGCTCACGAGCAGTTCTTC. It specifies CASSVEAHEQFF.